This is a list of T cell receptor beta chains from one sample in a study of shared clonotypes between healthy human individuals. Sequenced by immunoSEQ multiplex PCR; TCRdb stores in-frame clones only, minus some. The table shows around 2.1 million clones, with around 95% occurring only once. Input material: naive CD4+ T cells sorted from blood. These TCRs come from a man younger than 35 in good health. Both conserved end residues are part of each CDR3.

v_gene	j_gene	len	CDR3aa
TRBV11-2	TRBJ2-3	15	CASSLRAGVTDTQYF
TRBV6-1	TRBJ2-7	15	CASSEQTGLSYEQYF
TRBV19	TRBJ2-7	13	CAISASGSSEQYF
TRBV27	TRBJ2-2	16	CASSLFGTANTGELFF
TRBV6-6	TRBJ2-3	16	CASSYPGALNTDTQYF
TRBV29-1	TRBJ2-5	12	CSAIQGGETQYF
TRBV2	TRBJ1-6	11	CASREAGPLHF
TRBV5-6	TRBJ1-5	15	CASSSQGFSNQPQHF
TRBV7-3	TRBJ2-1	13	CASSLDDYNEQFF
TRBV18	TRBJ1-5	16	CASSRAGGFGNQPQHF
TRBV4-3	TRBJ1-2	16	CASSQVGAGLLYGYTF
TRBV5-1	TRBJ2-3	15	CASSLGLAGPDTQYF
TRBV19	TRBJ2-3	15	CASSMRDRPTDTQYF
TRBV30	TRBJ2-5	17	CAWSGGTGKRSQETQYF